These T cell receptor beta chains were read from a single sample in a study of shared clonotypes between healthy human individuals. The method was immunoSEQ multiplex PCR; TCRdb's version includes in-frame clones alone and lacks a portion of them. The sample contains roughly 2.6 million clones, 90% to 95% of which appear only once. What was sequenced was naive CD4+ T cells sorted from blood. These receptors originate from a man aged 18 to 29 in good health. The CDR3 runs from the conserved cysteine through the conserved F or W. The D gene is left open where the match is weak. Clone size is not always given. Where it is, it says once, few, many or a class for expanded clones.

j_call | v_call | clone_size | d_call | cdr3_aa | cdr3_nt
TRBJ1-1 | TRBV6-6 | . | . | CASSYPVTANTEAFF | TGTGCCAGCAGTTACCCTGTCACAGCTAACACTGAAGCTTTCTTT
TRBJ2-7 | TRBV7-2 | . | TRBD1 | CASRRDRGPNEQYF | TGTGCCAGCAGACGGGACAGGGGGCCTAACGAGCAGTACTTC
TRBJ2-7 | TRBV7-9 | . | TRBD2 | CASSSLTSGRGENEQYF | TGTGCCAGCAGCTCCCTGACCAGCGGGAGGGGAGAGAACGAGCAGTACTTC
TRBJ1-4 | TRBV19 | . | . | CASSKHLNEKLFF | TGTGCCAGTAGTAAACACCTTAATGAAAAACTGTTTTTT
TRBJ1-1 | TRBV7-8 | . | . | CASSLVWVRGTNTEAFF | TGTGCCAGCAGCTTAGTATGGGTGCGGGGAACGAACACTGAAGCTTTCTTT
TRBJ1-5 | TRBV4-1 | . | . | CASSQGQFSNQPQHF | TGCGCCAGCAGCCAAGGACAGTTTAGCAATCAGCCCCAGCATTTT
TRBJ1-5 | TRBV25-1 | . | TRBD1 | CASRGQGGSQPQHF | TGTGCCAGTAGAGGACAGGGGGGAAGTCAGCCCCAGCATTTT
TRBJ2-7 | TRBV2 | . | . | CASIMTAVPYEQYF | TGTGCCAGCATTATGACAGCCGTTCCCTACGAGCAGTACTTC
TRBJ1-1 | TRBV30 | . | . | CAWSFKVLMYTEAFF | TGTGCCTGGAGTTTTAAAGTGTTAATGTACACTGAAGCTTTCTTT
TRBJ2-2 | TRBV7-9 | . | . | CASSLTNTGELFF | TGTGCCAGCAGCTTAACGAACACCGGGGAGCTGTTTTTT
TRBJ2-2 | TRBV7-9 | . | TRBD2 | CASRTSGSLMSGELFF | TGTGCCAGCAGGACTAGCGGGAGTCTCATGTCCGGGGAGCTGTTTTTT
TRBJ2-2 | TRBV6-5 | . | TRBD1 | CASSYSGQGNGELFF | TGTGCCAGCAGTTACTCAGGACAGGGCAATGGGGAGCTGTTTTTT
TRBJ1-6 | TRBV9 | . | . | CASSAGRGGGINSPLHF | TGTGCCAGCAGCGCGGGACGGGGGGGAGGAATTAATTCACCCCTCCACTTT
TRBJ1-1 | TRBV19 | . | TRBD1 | CASSIQGGGTEAFF | TGTGCCAGTAGTATCCAGGGGGGCGGCACTGAAGCTTTCTTT
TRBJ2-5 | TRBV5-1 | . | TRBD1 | CASSLAGTGETQYF | TGCGCCAGCAGCTTGGCGGGGACAGGGGAGACCCAGTACTTC
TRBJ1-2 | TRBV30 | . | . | CAWSVRQGFGYTF | TGTGCCTGGAGTGTACGCCAGGGGTTTGGCTACACCTTC
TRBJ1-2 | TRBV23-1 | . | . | CASSQSVSYGYTF | TGCGCCAGCAGTCAGAGCGTCTCATATGGCTACACCTTC
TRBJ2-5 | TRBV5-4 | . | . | CASSLAGGAGETQYF | TGTGCCAGCAGCTTGGCAGGGGGGGCCGGGGAGACCCAGTACTTC
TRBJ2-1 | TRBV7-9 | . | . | CASSSPDRTYYNEQFF | TGTGCCAGCAGCTCGCCGGACAGAACGTATTACAATGAGCAGTTCTTC
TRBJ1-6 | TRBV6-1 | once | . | CASSEAGISWLPLHF | TGTGCCAGCAGTGAAGCAGGCATTTCGTGGTTACCCCTCCACTTT
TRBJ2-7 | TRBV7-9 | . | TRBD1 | CASSLRDSTYEQYF | TGTGCCAGCAGCCTCAGGGACAGTACCTACGAGCAGTACTTC
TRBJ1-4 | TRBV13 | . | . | CASSRTAGVEKLFF | TGTGCCAGCAGCAGAACGGCGGGAGTTGAAAAACTGTTTTTT